This TCR beta chain comes out of a study of blood T cell repertoires in COVID-19 (dated by TCRdb to about 2020). Regarding the complete study: The collaborator samples originated in the United States, Italy and Spain and spanned the acute and convalescent phases of COVID-19. The material from the prospective study consisted of cDNA or gDNA derived from T cells, B-cell-depleted T cells, or PBMCs. Subjects who had been exposed to COVID-19, were actively infected with it, or had recovered from it provided the deeply sampled blood TCRbeta repertoires that made up the dataset. The repertoires were released in a freely available public database meant as a resource for research on the immune response to SARS-CoV-2. Samples came from the ongoing ImmuneRACE study (first 160 participants) plus 1,254 subjects from 6 global collaborators. Nearly every sample came with metadata listing a de-identified subject ID, COVID-19 status, age in years and sex. Where HLA class I and class II types were available, the types were taken from metadata supplied by the sample provider, not from assay-based typing.

In the germline V gene, CDR1 corresponds to SGDLS and CDR2 to YYNGEE. The CDR3 spans 16 residues, from the cysteine through the phenylalanine. Only the CDR3 DNA is retained, 48 bases long and in frame from the first base. Germline trimming amounts to 4 bases on V and 8 bases on J, with 10 as the count of junction bases outside the gene matches. Points the paper makes about the study in general: Clinical and demographic metadata were provided uncurated, with the amount varying by source and participant.

The immunoSEQ Assay, a bias-controlled multiplex PCR, was used to amplify TCRbeta CDR3 regions from genomic DNA. The paper's data handling went like this. The number of nucleated cells in each sample was estimated from the amplification of reference gene primers within the assay. To quantify the absolute abundance of each unique TCRbeta CDR3 rearrangement, sequence reads were collapsed and filtered. Productive Simpson clonality was computed per sample as the square root of Simpson's diversity index over productive rearrangements. In TCRdb, the immuneACCESS table is reduced to in-frame sequences with V and J assigned. These tables do not hold every clone; where another copy was compared, an unresolved V gene accounts for under half, and the others remain unexplained. V and J calls and clone size come straight from that table; D and trimming were deduced from the DNA. The sample contains 310,000 or so clones, 85% to 90% of them found a single time. The ten largest clones capture 4% of the sample.

A word on this clone: The specificity of this receptor is unknown. Base qualities are not at hand, and no much larger clone is one base apart.

Whole blood was collected in K2EDTA tubes by collaborating institutions according to the institutions' own protocols. Collaborator samples were shipped for TCRbeta analysis as frozen whole blood, isolated PBMCs, or DNA extracted from either sample type. Sequencing input: peripheral blood. The V and J segments used are TRBV9 and TRBJ2-2, with TRBD2 identical over 11 junction bases. This sequence originates from a woman between 50 and 59 years old with active or convalescent COVID-19. The CDR3 region has the sequence CASSSGLAVRGGELFF. DNA sequence: TGTGCCAGCAGCTCGGGACTAGCGGTCCGAGGGGGGGAGCTGTTTTTT.